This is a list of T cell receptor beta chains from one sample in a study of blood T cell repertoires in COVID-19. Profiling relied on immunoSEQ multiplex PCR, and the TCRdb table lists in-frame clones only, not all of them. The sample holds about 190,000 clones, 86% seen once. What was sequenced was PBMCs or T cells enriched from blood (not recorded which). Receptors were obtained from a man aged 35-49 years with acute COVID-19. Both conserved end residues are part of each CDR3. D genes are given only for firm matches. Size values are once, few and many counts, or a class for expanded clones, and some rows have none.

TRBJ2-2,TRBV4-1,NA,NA,CASSQDPAGELFF,TGCGCCAGCAGCCAAGATCCGGCCGGGGAGCTGTTTTTT
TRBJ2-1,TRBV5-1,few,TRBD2,CASSLGTSGYNEQFF,TGCGCCAGCAGCTTGGGGACTAGCGGCTACAATGAGCAGTTCTTC
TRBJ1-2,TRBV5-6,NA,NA,CASSLRGYGYTF,TGTGCCAGCAGCTTGAGGGGCTATGGCTACACCTTC
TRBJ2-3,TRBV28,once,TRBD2,CASSFHSGSFATQYF,TGTGCCAGCAGTTTCCACAGCGGGAGTTTCGCTACGCAGTATTTT
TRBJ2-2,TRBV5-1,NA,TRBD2,CASSETSGEVNTGELFF,TGCGCCAGCAGCGAGACTAGCGGAGAGGTAAACACCGGGGAGCTGTTTTTT
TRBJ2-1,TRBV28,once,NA,CASGSGQFRARNEQFF,TGTGCCAGCGGGTCCGGACAATTTCGGGCAAGGAATGAGCAGTTCTTC
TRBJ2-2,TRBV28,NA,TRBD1,CASSLCRFLGRQGRAGELFF,TGTGCCAGCAGTTTATGTCGGTTTTTAGGGAGACAGGGAAGGGCCGGGGAGCTGTTTTTT
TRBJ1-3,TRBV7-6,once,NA,CASSPSQPGNTIYF,TGTGCCAGCAGCCCAAGCCAACCTGGAAACACCATATATTTT
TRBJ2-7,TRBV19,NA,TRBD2,CASSNPSGRRYEQYF,TGTGCCAGTAGTAACCCTAGCGGCCGGCGCTACGAGCAGTACTTC
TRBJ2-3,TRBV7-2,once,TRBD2,CASSTWTSAYTDTQYF,TGTGCCAGCAGCACCTGGACTAGCGCCTACACAGATACGCAGTATTTT
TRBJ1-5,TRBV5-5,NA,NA,CASSEIYNQPQHF,TGTGCCAGCAGCGAGATTTACAATCAGCCCCAGCATTTT
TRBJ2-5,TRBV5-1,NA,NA,CASSTGSQETQYF,TGCGCCAGCAGCACCGGGTCCCAAGAGACCCAGTACTTC
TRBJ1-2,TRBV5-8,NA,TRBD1,CASSPRTGGYYGYTF,TGTGCCAGCAGCCCGCGTACAGGGGGCTACTATGGCTACACCTTC
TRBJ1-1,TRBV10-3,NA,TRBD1,CAIRTGAAAFF,TGTGCCATCAGGACAGGGGCGGCAGCTTTCTTT
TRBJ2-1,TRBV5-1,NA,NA,CASSSRLSAGNEQFF,TGCGCCAGCAGCTCCCGCCTCTCGGCGGGGAATGAGCAGTTCTTC
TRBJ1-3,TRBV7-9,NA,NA,CASRDSGTLSGNTIYF,TGTGCCAGCAGGGATAGCGGGACTCTCTCTGGAAACACCATATATTTT
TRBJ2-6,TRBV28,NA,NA,CASRQGSGANVLTF,TGTGCCAGCAGACAGGGCTCTGGGGCCAACGTCCTGACTTTC
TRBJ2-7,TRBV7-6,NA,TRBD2,CASSSGTSGRTTYEQYF,TGTGCCAGCAGCTCCGGGACTAGCGGGAGGACCACCTACGAGCAGTACTTC
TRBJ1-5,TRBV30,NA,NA,CAWSAERGQPQHF,TGTGCCTGGAGTGCAGAAAGAGGACAGCCCCAGCATTTT
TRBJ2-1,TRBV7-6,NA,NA,CASSLGAGEQFF,TGTGCCAGCAGTTTAGGGGCGGGAGAGCAGTTCTTC
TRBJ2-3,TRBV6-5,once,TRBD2,CASSYRGLADTDTQYF,TGTGCCAGCAGTTACCGGGGACTAGCGGACACAGATACGCAGTATTTT
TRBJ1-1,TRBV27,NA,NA,CASILLRGENTEAFF,TGTGCCAGCATTCTCTTACGGGGAGAGAACACTGAAGCTTTCTTT